This TCR beta chain was obtained from a study of cytomegalovirus exposure and HLA in healthy donors. Turning to the study itself: Unique TCR beta sequences numbering about 100 million came from around 180 million T cells in an earlier analysis. Study-wide findings and caveats: Earlier results showed most TCR beta V segments being productive about 90% or about 30% of the time. Later on, an analysis showed TCR association rates differing by HLA locus, with DRB1 the most and HLA-C the fewest.

As regards this clone: Its target is not known.

The CDR3 length is 13 residues. V gave up 7 bases and J gave up 1 base; unmatched junction bases: 3. Looked up from germline, CDR1 is SQVTM and CDR2 is ANQGSEA. Researchers ran the PCR with 60 Vbeta and 13 Jbeta primers. TCRdb's copy holds only in-frame clones and misses some; the assay was immunoSEQ multiplex PCR. The sample yields about 120,000 clones, 70% to 80% seen once. This TCR derives from a woman aged 40 to 50 in good health and CMV-seropositive. The chain has TRBV29-1 and TRBJ2-2; 7 bases match TRBD1. What was sequenced was PBMCs. CDR3: CSADRENTGELFF. CDR3 coding DNA: TGCAGCGCTGACAGGGAGAACACCGGGGAGCTGTTTTTT.